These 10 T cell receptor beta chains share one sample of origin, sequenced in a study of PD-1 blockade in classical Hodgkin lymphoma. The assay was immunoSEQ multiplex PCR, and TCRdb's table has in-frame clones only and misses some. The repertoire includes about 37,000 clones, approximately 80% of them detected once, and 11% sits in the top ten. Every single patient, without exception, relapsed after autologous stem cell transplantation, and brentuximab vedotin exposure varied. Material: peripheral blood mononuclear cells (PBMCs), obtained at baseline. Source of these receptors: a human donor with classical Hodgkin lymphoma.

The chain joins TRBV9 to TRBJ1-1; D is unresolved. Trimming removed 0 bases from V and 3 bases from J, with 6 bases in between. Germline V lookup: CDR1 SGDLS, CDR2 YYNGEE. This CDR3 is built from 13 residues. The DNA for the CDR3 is TGTGCCAGCAGCGTAGACACAGACACTGAAGCTTTCTTT. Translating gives CASSVDTDTEAFF.

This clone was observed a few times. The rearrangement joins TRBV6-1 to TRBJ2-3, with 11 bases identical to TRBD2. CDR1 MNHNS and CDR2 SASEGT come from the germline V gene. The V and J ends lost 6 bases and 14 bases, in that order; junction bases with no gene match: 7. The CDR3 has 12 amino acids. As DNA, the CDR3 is TGTGCCAGCAGGCCACTAGCGGGAGCCCCGTATTTT. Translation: CASRPLAGAPYF.

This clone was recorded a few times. The CDR3 protein is CASSLMVKGEAFF. The CDR3 bases are TGTGCCAGCAGCTTAATGGTTAAGGGAGAAGCTTTCTTT. The rearrangement uses TRBV7-3 and TRBJ1-1; D unclear. Per germline, CDR1 SGHTA and CDR2 FQGTGA. This CDR3 is 13 amino acids long. The ends were cut back, 1 base at V and 8 bases at J, with 11 bases in the middle.

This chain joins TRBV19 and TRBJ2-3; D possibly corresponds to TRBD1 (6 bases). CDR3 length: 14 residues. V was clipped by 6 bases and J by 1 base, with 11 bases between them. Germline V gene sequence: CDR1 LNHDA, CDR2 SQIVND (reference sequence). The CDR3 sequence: CASRFRGRTDTQYF. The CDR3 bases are TGTGCCAGTAGATTCAGGGGACGCACAGATACGCAGTATTTT.

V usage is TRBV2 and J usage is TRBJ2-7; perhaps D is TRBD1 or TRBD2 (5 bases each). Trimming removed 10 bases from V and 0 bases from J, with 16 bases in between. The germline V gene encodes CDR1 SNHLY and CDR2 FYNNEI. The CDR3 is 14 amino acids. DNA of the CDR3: TGTGCCACCCGGGACGAGGCCCACTCCTACGAGCAGTACTTC. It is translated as CATRDEAHSYEQYF. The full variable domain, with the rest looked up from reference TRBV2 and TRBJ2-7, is EPEVTQTPSHQVTQMGQEVILRCVPISNHLYFYWYRQILGQKVEFLVSFYNNEISEKSEIFDDQFSVERPDGSNFTLKIRSTKLEDSAMYFCATRDEAHSYEQYFGPGTRLTVT.

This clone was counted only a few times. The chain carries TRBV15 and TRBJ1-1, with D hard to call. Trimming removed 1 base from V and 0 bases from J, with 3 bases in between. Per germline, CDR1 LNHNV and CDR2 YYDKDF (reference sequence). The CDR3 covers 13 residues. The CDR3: CATSRVLNTEAFF. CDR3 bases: TGTGCCACCAGCAGAGTCCTGAACACTGAAGCTTTCTTT. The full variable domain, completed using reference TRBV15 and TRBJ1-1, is DAMVIQNPRYQVTQFGKPVTLSCSQTLNHNVMYWYQQKSSQAPKLLFHYYDKDFNNEADTPDNFQSRRPNTSFCFLDIRSPGLGDTAMYLCATSRVLNTEAFFGQGTRLTVV.

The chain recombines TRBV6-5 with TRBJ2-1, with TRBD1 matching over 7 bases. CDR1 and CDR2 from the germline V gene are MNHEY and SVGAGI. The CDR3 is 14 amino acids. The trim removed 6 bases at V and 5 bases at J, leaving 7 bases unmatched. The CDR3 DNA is TGTGCCAGCAGAACCGGGACAGACAACAATGAGCAGTTCTTC. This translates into CASRTGTDNNEQFF.

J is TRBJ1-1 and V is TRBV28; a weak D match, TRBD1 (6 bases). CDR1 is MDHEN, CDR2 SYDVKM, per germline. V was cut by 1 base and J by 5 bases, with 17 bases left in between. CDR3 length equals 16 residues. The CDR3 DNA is TGTGCCAGCAGTTTATTGGACACAGGGCGGCGGACTGAAGCTTTCTTT. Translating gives CASSLLDTGRRTEAFF. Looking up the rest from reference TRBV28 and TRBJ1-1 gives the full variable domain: DVKVTQSSRYLVKRTGEKVFLECVQDMDHENMFWYRQDPGLGLRLIYFSYDVKMKEKGDIPEGYSVSREKKERFSLILESASTNQTSMYLCASSLLDTGRRTEAFFGQGTRLTVV.

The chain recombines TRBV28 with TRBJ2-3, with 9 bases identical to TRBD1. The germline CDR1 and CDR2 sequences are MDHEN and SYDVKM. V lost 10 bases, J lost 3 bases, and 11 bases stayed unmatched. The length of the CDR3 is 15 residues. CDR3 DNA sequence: TGTGCCATCACAGGGGGCAGCGATATGACAGATACGCAGTATTTT. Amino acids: CAITGGSDMTDTQYF.

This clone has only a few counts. This CDR3 reads CASSQGGIILRQETQYF. In DNA, the CDR3 is TGTGCCAGCAGCCAAGGGGGCATAATACTGCGGCAAGAGACCCAGTACTTC. The chain recombines TRBV4-2 with TRBJ2-5; TRBD1 might be the D (5 bases). V gave up 1 base and J gave up 2 bases, with 17 bases separating them. Germline V lookup: CDR1 LGHNA, CDR2 YNFKEQ. There are 17 residues in the CDR3.